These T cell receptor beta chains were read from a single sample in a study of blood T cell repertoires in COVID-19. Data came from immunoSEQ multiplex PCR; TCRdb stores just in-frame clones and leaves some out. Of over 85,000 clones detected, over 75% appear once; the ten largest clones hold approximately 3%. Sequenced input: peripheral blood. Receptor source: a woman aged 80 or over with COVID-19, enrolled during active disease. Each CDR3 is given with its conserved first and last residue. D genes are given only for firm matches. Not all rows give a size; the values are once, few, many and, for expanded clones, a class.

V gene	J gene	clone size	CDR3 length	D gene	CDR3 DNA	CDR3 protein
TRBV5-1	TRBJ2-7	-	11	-	TGCGCCAGCGGGGACTTTCACGAGCAGTACTTC	CASGDFHEQYF
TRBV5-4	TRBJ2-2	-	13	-	TGTGCCAGCAGACGAACTCGGACCGGGGAGCTGTTTTTT	CASRRTRTGELFF
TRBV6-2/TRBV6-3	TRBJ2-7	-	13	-	TGTGCCAGCAGTTACCAGGACACAGACGAGCAGTACTTC	CASSYQDTDEQYF
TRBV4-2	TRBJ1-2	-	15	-	TGTGCCAGCAGCCAAGATCCCCAGGCAAACTATGGCTACACCTTC	CASSQDPQANYGYTF
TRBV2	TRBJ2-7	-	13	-	TGTGCCAGCGGATTGACAGGTAACTACGAGCAGTACTTC	CASGLTGNYEQYF
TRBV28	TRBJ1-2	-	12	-	TGTGCCAGCAGCCGTCGGGAATTCGGCTACACCTTC	CASSRREFGYTF
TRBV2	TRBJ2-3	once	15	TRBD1	TGTGCCAGCACCTATGGGACAGGGTGGTCAGATACGCAGTATTTT	CASTYGTGWSDTQYF
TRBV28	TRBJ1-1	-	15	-	TGTGCCAGCAGTTTATGGGGGAGCATGAACACTGAAGCTTTCTTT	CASSLWGSMNTEAFF
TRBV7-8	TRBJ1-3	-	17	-	TGTGCCAGCACCCCTTATGGGGCCAGGGCCTCTGGAAACACCATATATTTT	CASTPYGARASGNTIYF
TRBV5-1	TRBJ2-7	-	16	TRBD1	TGCGCCAGCAGCTTGGCCGGGGACAGGGCGACCTACGAGCAGTACTTC	CASSLAGDRATYEQYF
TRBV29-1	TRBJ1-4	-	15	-	TGCAGCGTTGAAGATCCACGGGCAACTAATGAAAAACTGTTTTTT	CSVEDPRATNEKLFF
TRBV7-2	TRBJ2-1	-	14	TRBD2	TGTGCCAGCAGTAGACTAGCAACCTACAATGAGCAGTTCTTC	CASSRLATYNEQFF
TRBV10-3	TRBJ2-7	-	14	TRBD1	TGTGCCATCCGTGCCGGGACAGGGACCTACGAGCAGTACTTC	CAIRAGTGTYEQYF
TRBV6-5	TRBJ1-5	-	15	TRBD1	TGTGCCAGCAGGGGACAGGGGGATAGCAATCAGCCCCAGCATTTT	CASRGQGDSNQPQHF
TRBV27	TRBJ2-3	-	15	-	TGTGCCAGCAGTTTAGAGGTCCAGGGAGCGGGTACGCAGTATTTT	CASSLEVQGAGTQYF
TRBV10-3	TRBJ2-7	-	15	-	TGTGCCATCAGTGAGTCGCTAGTAGCCTCCTACGAGCAGTACTTC	CAISESLVASYEQYF
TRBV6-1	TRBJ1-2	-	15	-	TGTGCCAGCAGCGAAGGGTGGGCCGCGAACTATGGCTACACCTTC	CASSEGWAANYGYTF
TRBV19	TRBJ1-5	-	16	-	TGTGCCAGTAGTATAGGTAGCGGACACTCCAATCAGCCCCAGCATTTT	CASSIGSGHSNQPQHF
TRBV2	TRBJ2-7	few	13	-	TGTGCCAGCACACGGGAGAGGTCCTACGAGCAGTACTTC	CASTRERSYEQYF
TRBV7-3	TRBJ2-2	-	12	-	TGTGCCAGCAGCCCCCTTACCGGGGAGCTGTTTTTT	CASSPLTGELFF
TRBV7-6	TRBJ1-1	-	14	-	TGTGCCAGCAGCCCCAGGCATATGAACACTGAAGCTTTCTTT	CASSPRHMNTEAFF
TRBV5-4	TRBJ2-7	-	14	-	TGTGCCAGCAGCTCTGACTGGAGCTCCTACGAGCAGTACTTC	CASSSDWSSYEQYF
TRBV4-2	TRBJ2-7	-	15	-	TGTGCCAGCAGCCAAGTGGGGGCTGGATCCTACGAGCAGTACTTC	CASSQVGAGSYEQYF
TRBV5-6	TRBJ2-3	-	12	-	TGTGCCAGCAGCTTATTAGCAGATACGCAGTATTTT	CASSLLADTQYF
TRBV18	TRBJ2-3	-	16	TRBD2	TGTGCCAGCTCACCATTTACTAGCGGGAGCACAGATACGCAGTATTTT	CASSPFTSGSTDTQYF
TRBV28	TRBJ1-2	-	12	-	TGTGCCAGCACCCACAGGGTTTTTGGCTACACCTTC	CASTHRVFGYTF